This TCR beta chain came from a study of T cells after yellow fever vaccination. UMIs and a universal primer site were added when TCR cDNA was made by 5'RACE template switching. In TCRdb, the 5' RACE reads were re-called with MiXCR into one record per CDR3 protein. The sample shows 500,000 to 650,000 distinct CDR3 sequences, around an eighth of them seen only once. V was pared by 6 bases and J by 9 bases, with 14 bases of the junction left unmatched. CDR3 length: 14 residues. The germline gives CDR1 LNHDA, CDR2 SQIVND (reference sequence). The chain links TRBV19 to TRBJ2-7, with 7 bases fitting TRBD2. The source material was PBMCs, sampled on the day of the yellow fever booster vaccination. The source is a man aged 25 to 40 who received the YFV17D yellow fever vaccine. CDR3 DNA: TGTGCCAGTAGCCCTGGTGGGAGGGCCCCCGCGCAGTACTTC. Protein: CASSPGGRAPAQYF.